The clone carrying this TCR beta chain was seen once. What it recognizes is unknown. A much more abundant neighbour one base away suggests this may be a read error. This specimen comes from a study of T cells in Graves' hyperthyroidism and ophthalmopathy. Study findings and constraints: Most expanded thyroid clonotypes above 0.001 also appeared in blood.

The hyperthyroidism was newly diagnosed and had lasted under 2 months; the patients were aged 18 to 65. The PBMCs were taken from under 12 ml of fresh peripheral blood. RNA transcripts served as the template for amplifying TCR beta CDR3 regions. Carried out on the TCR CDR3, a first-round RT-PCR used the HTBI primer set. A single record per CDR3 protein comes from TCRdb applying MiXCR to the multiplex PCR reads. The sample lists 550,000 to 650,000 distinct CDR3 sequences, around 13% occurring once. CDR3 length: 14 amino acids. Germline CDR1 and CDR2: KGHDR and SFDVKD. Material for sequencing was blood. The chain combines TRBV24-1 with TRBJ1-1; 7 bases agree with TRBD1. This receptor was taken from a woman between 35 and 50 years old with Graves' hyperthyroidism. The CDR3 coding sequence is TGTGCCACCAGTGATTCGGGACAGTTGGGGGAAGTTTTCTTT. This gives the protein CATSDSGQLGEVFF.